This T cell receptor beta chain was captured by sequencing in a study of long-term antiretroviral therapy in people with HIV. The run of the v3.0 immunoSEQ assay was at survey level. Repertoires were generated with immunoSEQ multiplex PCR, while TCRdb's copy carries only in-frame clones and drops some. The sample lists about 18,000 clones, about 95% seen once, with roughly 1.3% in the top ten. The CDR3 is 13 residues long. Trimming removed 11 bases at V and 0 bases at J, with 13 bases between. Germline V lookup: CDR1 SNHLY, CDR2 FYNNEI. The sequence was collected from a man aged 25 to 40 with HIV. The chain uses TRBV2 and TRBJ2-5; no firm D call. The specimen comprised unsorted PBMCs, sampled around 10 years after starting antiretroviral therapy. The CDR3 sequence is CAESDTHQETQYF. As DNA, the CDR3 is TGTGCCGAGAGCGACACCCACCAAGAGACCCAGTACTTC.